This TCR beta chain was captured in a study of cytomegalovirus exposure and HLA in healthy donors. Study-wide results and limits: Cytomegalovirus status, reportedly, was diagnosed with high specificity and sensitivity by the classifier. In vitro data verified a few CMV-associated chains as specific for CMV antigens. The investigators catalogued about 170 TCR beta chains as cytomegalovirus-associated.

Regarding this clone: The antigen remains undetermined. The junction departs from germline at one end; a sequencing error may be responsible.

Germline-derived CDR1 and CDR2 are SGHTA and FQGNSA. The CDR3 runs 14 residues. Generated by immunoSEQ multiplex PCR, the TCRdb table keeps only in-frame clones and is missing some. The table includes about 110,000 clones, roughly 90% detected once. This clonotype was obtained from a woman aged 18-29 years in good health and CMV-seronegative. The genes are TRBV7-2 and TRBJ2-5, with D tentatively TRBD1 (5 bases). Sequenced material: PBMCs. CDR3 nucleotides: TGCGCCAGCAGCCAATGGGTGGGGCCAGAGACCCAGTACTTC. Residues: CASSQWVGPETQYF.